This T cell receptor (beta chain) was captured in a study of T-cell reconstitution after alpha-beta-depleted transplantation in children. Looked up from germline, CDR1 is MDHEN and CDR2 is SYDVKM. With 7 bases removed from V and 2 bases from J, the gap between germline ends came to 9 bases. The CDR3 sequence is 12 residues long. The TCRbeta library was prepared with unique molecular identifiers. Each CDR3 protein gets one entry after TCRdb re-called the PCR reads with MiXCR. This table has fewer than 700,000 distinct CDR3 sequences, under 15% appearing once. Study-wide results and limits: One year post-transplant, T-cell counts and diversity were largely derived from T cells produced anew. Reported findings indicate that, about two months after transplant, alpha-beta T cells came from several hundred expanded clones, which were derived from non-depleted graft cells. It was surviving recipient T cells and thymic progenitors that gave some patients high TCRbeta diversity at day 60.

This clonotype showed up just a few times. What it binds is unknown. The receptor was derived from a male patient younger than 18 who had a stem cell transplant for acute myeloid leukemia, so the T cells may come from the graft donor. The sequencing used PBMCs, mostly from graft donor cells, collected 360 days after TCRalphabeta/CD19-depleted stem cell transplant. The V and J genes are TRBV28 and TRBJ2-7; D is possibly TRBD1 (5 bases). Here the CDR3 DNA reads TGTGCCAGCACCCGACAGACCTACGAGCAGTACTTC. Protein: CASTRQTYEQYF.